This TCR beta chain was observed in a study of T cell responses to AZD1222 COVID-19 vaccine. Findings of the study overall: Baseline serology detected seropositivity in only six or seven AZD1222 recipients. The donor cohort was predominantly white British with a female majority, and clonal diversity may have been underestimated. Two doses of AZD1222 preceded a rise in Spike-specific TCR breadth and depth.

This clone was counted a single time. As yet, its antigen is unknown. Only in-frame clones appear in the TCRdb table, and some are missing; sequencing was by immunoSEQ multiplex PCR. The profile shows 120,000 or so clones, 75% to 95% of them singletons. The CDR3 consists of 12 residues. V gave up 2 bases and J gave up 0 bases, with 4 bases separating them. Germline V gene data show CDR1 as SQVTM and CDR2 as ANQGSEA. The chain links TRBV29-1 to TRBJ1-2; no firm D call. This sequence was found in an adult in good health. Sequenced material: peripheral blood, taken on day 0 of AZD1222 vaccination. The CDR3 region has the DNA TGCAGCGTTGAAACTACTAACTATGGCTACACCTTC. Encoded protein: CSVETTNYGYTF.